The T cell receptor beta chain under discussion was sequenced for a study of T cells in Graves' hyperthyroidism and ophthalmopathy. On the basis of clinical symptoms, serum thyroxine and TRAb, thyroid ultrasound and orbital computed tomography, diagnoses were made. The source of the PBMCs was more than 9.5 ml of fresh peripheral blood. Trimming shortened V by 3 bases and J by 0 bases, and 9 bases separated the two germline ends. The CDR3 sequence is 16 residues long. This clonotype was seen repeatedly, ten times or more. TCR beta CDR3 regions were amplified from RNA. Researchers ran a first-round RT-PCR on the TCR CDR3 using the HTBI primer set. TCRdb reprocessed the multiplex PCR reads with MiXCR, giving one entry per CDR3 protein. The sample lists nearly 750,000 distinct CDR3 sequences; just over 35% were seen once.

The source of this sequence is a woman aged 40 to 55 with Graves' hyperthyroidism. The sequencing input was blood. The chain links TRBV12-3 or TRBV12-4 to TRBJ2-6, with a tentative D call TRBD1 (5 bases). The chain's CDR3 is CASSLTVLSGANVLTF. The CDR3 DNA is TGTGCCAGCAGTTTGACAGTTCTCTCTGGGGCCAACGTCCTGACTTTC.